A single sample is the source of the 7 T cell receptor beta chains below, sequenced in a study of regulatory T cells in long-lasting Graves disease. Libraries of TCR beta came from iRepertoire HTBI primers plus Arm-PCR of CDR3 regions. Using its own MiXCR run on the multiplex PCR reads, TCRdb lists one record per CDR3 protein. The sample lists a few hundred thousand distinct CDR3 sequences, about a sixth occurring once. Time point of the sample: newly diagnosed GD, antithyroid drugs for less than 3 months. The authors made the TCR library using RNA they extracted from PBMCs. This sample was shared with a second study, whose subject was T cells in Graves' hyperthyroidism and ophthalmopathy.

The material was peripheral blood mononuclear cells (PBMCs), obtained at new diagnosis, from a patient treated with antithyroid drugs. The receptors were gathered from a middle-aged man with Graves disease.

The rearrangement links TRBV6-1 to TRBJ2-7; the D is unclear. V lost 7 bases and J 0 bases, leaving 7 bases between the germline ends. The CDR3 sequence is 12 residues long. CDR1 is MNHNS and CDR2 is SASEGT in the germline V gene. The CDR3, as DNA: TGTGCCAGCACCCACAGCTCCTACGAGCAGTACTTC. As protein: CASTHSSYEQYF.

This chain links TRBV5-5 with TRBJ2-7, with TRBD2 as a possible D gene (6 bases). CDR3 length: 15 residues. Looked up from germline, CDR1 is SGHKS and CDR2 is YYEKEE (reference sequence). V was shortened by 4 bases and J by 1 base, with 15 bases between the two germline ends. The CDR3, as DNA: TGTGCCAGCAGCCCGGAGGCAGGGAGGTCCTACGAGCAGTACTTC. It encodes CASSPEAGRSYEQYF.

V usage is TRBV5-1 and J usage is TRBJ1-2, with 12 bases lining up with TRBD1. Losses at the gene ends were 4 bases for V and 1 base for J; bases not matched to a gene: 5. The CDR3 totals 16 residues. Germline loops: CDR1 SGHRS, CDR2 YFSETQ. CDR3 sequence (DNA): TGCGCCAGCAGCCTGGGACAGGGGGCCGTTAACTATGGCTACACCTTC. It specifies CASSLGQGAVNYGYTF.

This chain joins TRBV29-1 and TRBJ1-1; 7 nucleotides line up with TRBD1. The CDR3 covers 15 residues. Trimming at V came to 6 bases and at J to 1 base, leaving 11 bases not matched to a gene. CDR1 is SQVTM, CDR2 ANQGSEA, per germline. In nucleotides, the CDR3 is TGCAGCGTCTGGGACCTCGGGACAGAGAACACTGAAGCTTTCTTT. It translates to CSVWDLGTENTEAFF.

This clonotype was observed a handful of times. In DNA, the CDR3 is TGTGCCAGTAGTATAGGTCCGACTGGGGCCAACGTCCTGACTTTC. Encoded protein: CASSIGPTGANVLTF. The chain uses TRBV19 and TRBJ2-6; no reliable D call. The length of the CDR3 is 15 residues. Germline V gene sequence: CDR1 LNHDA, CDR2 SQIVND (reference sequence). Between the trimmed V and J ends, which lost 1 base and 2 bases, there was a span of 6 bases.

The table lists this clonotype with many counts. The chain combines TRBV14 with TRBJ2-3; D remains ambiguous. V was trimmed by 0 bases and J by 5 bases, leaving 6 bases between them. This CDR3 contains 13 residues. Germline V gene data show CDR1 as SGHDN and CDR2 as FVKESK. CDR3 sequence (DNA): TGTGCCAGCAGCCAAGATCTCCGAGATACGCAGTATTTT. It translates to CASSQDLRDTQYF. Based on the CDR3 plus reference TRBV14 and TRBJ2-3, the full variable domain is EAGVTQFPSHSVIEKGQTVTLRCDPISGHDNLYWYRRVMGKEIKFLLHFVKESKQDESGMPNNRFLAERTGGTYSTLKVQPAELEDSGVYFCASSQDLRDTQYFGPGTRLTVL.

The genes are TRBV20-1 and TRBJ1-1; 12 bases map to TRBD1. J lost 6 bases, V lost 6 bases, and 8 bases had no gene match. The length of the CDR3 is 14 residues. From germline, CDR1 is DFQATT and CDR2 SNEGSKA (reference sequence). The CDR3 here is CSAAGTGGWAEAFF. CDR3 sequence (DNA): TGCAGTGCAGCCGGGACAGGGGGCTGGGCTGAAGCTTTCTTT.